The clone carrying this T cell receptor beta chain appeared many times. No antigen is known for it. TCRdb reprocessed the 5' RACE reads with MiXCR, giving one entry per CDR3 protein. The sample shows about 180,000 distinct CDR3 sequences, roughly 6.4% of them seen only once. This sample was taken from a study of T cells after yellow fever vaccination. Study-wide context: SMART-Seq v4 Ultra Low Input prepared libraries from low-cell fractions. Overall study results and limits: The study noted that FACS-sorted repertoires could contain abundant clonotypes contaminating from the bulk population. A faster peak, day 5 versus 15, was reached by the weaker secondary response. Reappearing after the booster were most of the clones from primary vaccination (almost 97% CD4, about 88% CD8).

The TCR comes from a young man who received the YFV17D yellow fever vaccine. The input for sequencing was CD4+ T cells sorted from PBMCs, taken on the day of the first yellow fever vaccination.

CDR3 amino acids: CASSSVRGKETQYF. CDR3 DNA: TGTGCCAGCAGCTCGGTCAGGGGAAAAGAGACCCAGTACTTC. V usage is TRBV5-5 and J usage is TRBJ2-5; tentatively, D is TRBD1 (6 bases). Germline values: CDR1 SGHKS, CDR2 YYEKEE (reference sequence). The CDR3 extends over 14 amino acids. Trimming took 3 bases from V and 3 from J, leaving 12 bases between them.